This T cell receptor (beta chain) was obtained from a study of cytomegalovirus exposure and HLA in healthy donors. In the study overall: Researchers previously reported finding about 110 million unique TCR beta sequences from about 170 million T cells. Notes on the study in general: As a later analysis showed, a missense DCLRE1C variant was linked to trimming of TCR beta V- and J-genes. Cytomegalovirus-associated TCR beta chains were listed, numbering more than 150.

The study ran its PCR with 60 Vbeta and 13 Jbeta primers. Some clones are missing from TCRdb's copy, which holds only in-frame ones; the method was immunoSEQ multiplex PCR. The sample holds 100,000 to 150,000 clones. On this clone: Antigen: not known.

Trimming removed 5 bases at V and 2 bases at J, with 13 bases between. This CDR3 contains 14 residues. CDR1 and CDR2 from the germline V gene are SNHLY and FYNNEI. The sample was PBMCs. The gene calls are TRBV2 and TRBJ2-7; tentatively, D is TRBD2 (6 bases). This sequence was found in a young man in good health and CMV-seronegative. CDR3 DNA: TGTGCCAGCAGTCCCAGGGAGGTCACCTACGAGCAGTACTTC. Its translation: CASSPREVTYEQYF.